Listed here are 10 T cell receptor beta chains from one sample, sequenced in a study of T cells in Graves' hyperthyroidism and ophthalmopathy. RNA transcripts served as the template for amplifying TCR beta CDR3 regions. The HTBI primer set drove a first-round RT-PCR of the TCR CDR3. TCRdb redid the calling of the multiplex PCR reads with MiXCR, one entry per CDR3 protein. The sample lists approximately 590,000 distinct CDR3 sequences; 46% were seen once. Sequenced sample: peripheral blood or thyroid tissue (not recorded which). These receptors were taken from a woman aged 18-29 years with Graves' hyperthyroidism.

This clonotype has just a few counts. The CDR3 loop is CSVAGQGLHETQYF. DNA of the CDR3: TGCAGCGTCGCCGGACAGGGGCTTCATGAGACCCAGTACTTC. The chain carries TRBV29-1 and TRBJ2-5; 9 nucleotides line up with TRBD1. Trimming at V came to 6 bases and at J to 5 bases, leaving 10 bases not matched to a gene. Germline assignment: CDR1 SQVTM and CDR2 ANQGSEA. The CDR3 covers 14 residues.

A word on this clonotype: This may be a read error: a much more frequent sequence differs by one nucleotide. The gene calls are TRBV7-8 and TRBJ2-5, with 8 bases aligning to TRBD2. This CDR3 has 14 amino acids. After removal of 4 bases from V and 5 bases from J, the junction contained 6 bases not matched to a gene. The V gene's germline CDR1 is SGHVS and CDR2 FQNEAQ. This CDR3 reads CASSYGGGRETQYF. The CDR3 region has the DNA TGTGCCAGCAGCTACGGGGGGGGTCGGGAGACCCAGTACTTC.

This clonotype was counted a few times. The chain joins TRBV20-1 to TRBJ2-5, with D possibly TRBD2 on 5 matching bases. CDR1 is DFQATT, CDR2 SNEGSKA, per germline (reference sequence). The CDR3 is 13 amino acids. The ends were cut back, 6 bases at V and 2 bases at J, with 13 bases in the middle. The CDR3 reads CSASPWRQETQYF. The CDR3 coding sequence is TGCAGTGCCTCTCCTTGGAGGCAAGAGACCCAGTACTTC.

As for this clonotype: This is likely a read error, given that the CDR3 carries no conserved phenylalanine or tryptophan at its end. The CDR3 reads CASSLEFSGANVLTS. DNA for the CDR3: TGTGCCAGCAGCTTGGAGTTCTCTGGGGCCAACGTCCTGACTTCC. This chain uses TRBV5-6 with TRBJ2-6; D gene ambiguous. Germline assignment: CDR1 SGHDT and CDR2 YYEEEE. V lost 0 bases and J 0 bases, leaving 4 bases between the germline ends. The length of the CDR3 is 15 residues.

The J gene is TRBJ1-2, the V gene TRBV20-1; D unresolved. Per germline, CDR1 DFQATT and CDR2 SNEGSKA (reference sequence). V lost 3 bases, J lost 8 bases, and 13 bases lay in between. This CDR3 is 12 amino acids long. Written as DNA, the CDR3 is TGCAGTGCTAGCCCCGGGGAAGTGGGCTACACCTTC. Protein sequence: CSASPGEVGYTF.

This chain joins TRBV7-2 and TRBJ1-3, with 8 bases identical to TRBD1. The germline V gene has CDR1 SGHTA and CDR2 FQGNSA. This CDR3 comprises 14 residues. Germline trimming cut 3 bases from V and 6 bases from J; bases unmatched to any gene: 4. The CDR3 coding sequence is TGTGCCAGCAGCTTTGACAGGGGTGAAAACACCATATATTTT. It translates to CASSFDRGENTIYF.

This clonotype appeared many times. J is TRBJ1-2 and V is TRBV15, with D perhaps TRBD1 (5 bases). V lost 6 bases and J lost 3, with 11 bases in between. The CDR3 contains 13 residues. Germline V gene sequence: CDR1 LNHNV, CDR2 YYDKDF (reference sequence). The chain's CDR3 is CATRSGTDYGYTF. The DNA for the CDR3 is TGTGCCACCAGATCCGGGACTGACTATGGCTACACCTTC.

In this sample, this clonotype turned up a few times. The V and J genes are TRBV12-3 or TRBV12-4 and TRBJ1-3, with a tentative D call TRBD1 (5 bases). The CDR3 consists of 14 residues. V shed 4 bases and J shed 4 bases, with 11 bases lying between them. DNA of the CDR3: TGTGCCAGCAGTTACGCTGGGGCAGGAAACACCATATATTTT. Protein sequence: CASSYAGAGNTIYF.

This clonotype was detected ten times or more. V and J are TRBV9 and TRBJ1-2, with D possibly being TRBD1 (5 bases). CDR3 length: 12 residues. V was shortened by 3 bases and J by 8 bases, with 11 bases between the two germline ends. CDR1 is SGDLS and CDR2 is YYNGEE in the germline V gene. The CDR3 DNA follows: TGTGCCAGCAGCGCGGCACGGGACGGCTACACCTTC. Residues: CASSAARDGYTF.

CDR3 DNA sequence: TGTGCCAGCAGCTTAGGGCACGGGACAGGGATGTCCAATCAGCCCCAGCATTTT. Translating it yields CASSLGHGTGMSNQPQHF. V and J are TRBV7-8 and TRBJ1-5, with 9 bases fitting TRBD1. V was clipped by 1 base and J by 3 bases; unmatched bases: 10. The CDR3 runs to 18 residues. CDR1 SGHVS and CDR2 FQNEAQ come from the germline V gene.